The sample holds a few counts of the clone carrying this T cell receptor beta chain. Its specificity is not known. This record belongs to a study of T cells after yellow fever vaccination. Study-level information: For low cell numbers, libraries were made with SMART-Seq v4 Ultra Low Input. Findings and limits, study-wide: Booster sampling recovered most clones from primary vaccination (less than 97% CD4, just over 85% CD8). Though it reached lower strength, the secondary response hit its peak faster, day 5 versus 15.

By 5'RACE template switching, TCR cDNA was produced, with a universal primer site and UMIs added in the process. TCRdb reprocessed the 5' RACE reads via MiXCR and lists one record per CDR3 protein. The sample records hundreds of thousands of distinct CDR3 sequences, roughly 13% being singletons. The receptor comes from a man aged 30-40 years who received the YFV17D yellow fever vaccine. This material consisted of PBMCs, taken on the day of the yellow fever booster vaccination.

The CDR3 reads CASSLATVGEKLFF. CDR3 DNA sequence: TGTGCCAGCTCACTCGCGACAGTAGGGGAAAAACTGTTTTTT. The chain joins TRBV18 to TRBJ1-4, with TRBD1 as a possible D gene (5 bases). The CDR3 runs to 14 residues. Looked up from germline, CDR1 is KGHSH and CDR2 is LQKENI. The germline V and J ends were trimmed by 4 bases and 8 bases, with 14 bases remaining between them.